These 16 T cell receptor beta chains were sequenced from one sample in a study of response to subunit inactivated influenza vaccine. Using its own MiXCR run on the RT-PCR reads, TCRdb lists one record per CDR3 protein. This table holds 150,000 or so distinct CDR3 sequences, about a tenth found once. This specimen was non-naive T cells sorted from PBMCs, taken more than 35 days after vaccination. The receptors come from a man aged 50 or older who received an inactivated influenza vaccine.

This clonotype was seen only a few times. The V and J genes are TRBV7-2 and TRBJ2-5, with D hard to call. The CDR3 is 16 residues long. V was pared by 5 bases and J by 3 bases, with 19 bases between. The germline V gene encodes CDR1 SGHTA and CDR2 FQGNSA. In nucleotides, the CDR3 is TGTGCCAGCAGCATCTCGGGCCTGAGAGACAAAGAGACCCAGTACTTC. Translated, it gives CASSISGLRDKETQYF.

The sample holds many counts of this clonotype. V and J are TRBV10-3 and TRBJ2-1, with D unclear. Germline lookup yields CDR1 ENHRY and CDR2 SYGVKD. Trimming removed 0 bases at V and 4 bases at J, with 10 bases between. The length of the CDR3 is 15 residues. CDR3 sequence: CAISESVLVYNEQFF. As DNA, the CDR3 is TGTGCCATCAGTGAGTCGGTCCTAGTTTACAATGAGCAGTTCTTC.

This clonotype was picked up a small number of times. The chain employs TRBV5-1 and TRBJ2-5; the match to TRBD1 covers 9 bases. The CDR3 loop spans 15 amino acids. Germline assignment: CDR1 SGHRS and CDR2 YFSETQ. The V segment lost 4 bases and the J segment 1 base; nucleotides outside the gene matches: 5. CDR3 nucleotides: TGCGCCAGCAGCCCGGGACAGGGACGCCAAGAGACCCAGTACTTC. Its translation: CASSPGQGRQETQYF.

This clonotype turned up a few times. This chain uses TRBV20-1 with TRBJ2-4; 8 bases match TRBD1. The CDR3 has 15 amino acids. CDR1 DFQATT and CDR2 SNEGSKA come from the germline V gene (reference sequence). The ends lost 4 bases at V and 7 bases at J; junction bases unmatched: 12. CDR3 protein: CSATQGANDGNIQYF. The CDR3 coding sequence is TGCAGTGCTACCCAGGGGGCGAATGATGGGAACATTCAGTACTTC.

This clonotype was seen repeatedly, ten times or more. CDR3 protein: CASSLSTGGAGNTIYF. As DNA, the CDR3 is TGTGCCAGCAGCCTATCTACAGGGGGAGCTGGAAACACCATATATTTT. V is TRBV7-2 and J is TRBJ1-3; 8 bases map to TRBD1. CDR1 and CDR2 (germline): SGHTA, FQGNSA. There are 16 residues in the CDR3. V shed 5 bases, J shed 2 bases, and the junction held 8 bases outside the gene matches. The full variable domain, in which reference TRBV7-2 and TRBJ1-3 provide the parts outside the CDR3, is GAGVSQSPSNKVTEKGKDVELRCDPISGHTALYWYRQSLGQGLEFLIYFQGNSAPDKSGLPSDRFSAERTGGSVSTLTIQRTQQEDSAVYLCASSLSTGGAGNTIYFGEGSWLTVV.

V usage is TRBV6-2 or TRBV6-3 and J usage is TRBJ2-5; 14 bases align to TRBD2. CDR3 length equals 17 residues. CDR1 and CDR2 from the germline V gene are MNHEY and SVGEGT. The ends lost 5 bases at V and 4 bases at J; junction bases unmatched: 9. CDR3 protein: CASSGTSGRRGLETQYF. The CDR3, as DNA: TGTGCCAGCAGTGGGACTAGCGGGAGACGTGGGCTAGAGACCCAGTACTTC.

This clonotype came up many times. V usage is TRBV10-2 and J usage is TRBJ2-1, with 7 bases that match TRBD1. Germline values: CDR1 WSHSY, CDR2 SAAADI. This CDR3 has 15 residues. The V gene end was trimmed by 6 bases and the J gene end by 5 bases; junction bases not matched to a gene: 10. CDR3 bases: TGCGCCAGCAGAAGAAGGGGGCTAGCCCACAATGAGCAGTTCTTC. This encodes CASRRRGLAHNEQFF.

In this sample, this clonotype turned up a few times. The CDR3 region is CASSQDSHRPYGYTF. CDR3 nucleotide sequence: TGTGCCAGCAGCCAAGATTCTCACAGACCCTATGGCTACACCTTC. The V and J genes are TRBV3-1 and TRBJ1-2; D is unclear. Germline V gene sequence: CDR1 LGHDT, CDR2 YNNKEL (reference sequence). The CDR3 sequence is 15 residues long. Deletions cut 0 bases from V and 4 bases from J, with 12 bases between.

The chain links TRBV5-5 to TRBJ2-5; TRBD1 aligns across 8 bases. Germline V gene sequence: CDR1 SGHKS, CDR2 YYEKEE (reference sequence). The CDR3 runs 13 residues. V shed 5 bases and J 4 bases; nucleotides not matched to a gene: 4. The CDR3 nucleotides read TGTGCCAGCAGGGTCGACAGGGGAGAGACCCAGTACTTC. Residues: CASRVDRGETQYF.

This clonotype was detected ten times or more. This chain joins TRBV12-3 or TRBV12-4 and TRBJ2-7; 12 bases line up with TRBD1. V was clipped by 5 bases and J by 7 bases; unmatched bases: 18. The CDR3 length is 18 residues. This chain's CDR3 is CASSLSVVWDRGQGEQYF. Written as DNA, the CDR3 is TGTGCCAGCAGTCTCTCGGTTGTATGGGACAGGGGGCAGGGAGAGCAGTACTTC.

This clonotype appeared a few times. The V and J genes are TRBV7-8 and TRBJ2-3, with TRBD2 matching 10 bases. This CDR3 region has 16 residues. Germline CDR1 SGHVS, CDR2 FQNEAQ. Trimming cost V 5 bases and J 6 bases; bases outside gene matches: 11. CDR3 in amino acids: CASSRTSGGVWDTQYF. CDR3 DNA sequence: TGTGCCAGCAGCCGGACTAGCGGAGGGGTATGGGATACGCAGTATTTT. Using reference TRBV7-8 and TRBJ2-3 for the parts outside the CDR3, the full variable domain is GAGVSQSPRYKVAKRGQDVALRCDPISGHVSLFWYQQALGQGPEFLTYFQNEAQLDKSGLPSDRFFAERPEGSVSTLKIQRTQQEDSAVYLCASSRTSGGVWDTQYFGPGTRLTVL.

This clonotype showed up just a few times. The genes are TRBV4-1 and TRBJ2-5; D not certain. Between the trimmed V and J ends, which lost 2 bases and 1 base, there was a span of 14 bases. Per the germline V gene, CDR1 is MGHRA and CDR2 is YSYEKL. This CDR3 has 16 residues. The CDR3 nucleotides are TGCGCCAGCAGCCAATCTGGGTGGTTGGCCCAAGAGACCCAGTACTTC. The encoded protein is CASSQSGWLAQETQYF.

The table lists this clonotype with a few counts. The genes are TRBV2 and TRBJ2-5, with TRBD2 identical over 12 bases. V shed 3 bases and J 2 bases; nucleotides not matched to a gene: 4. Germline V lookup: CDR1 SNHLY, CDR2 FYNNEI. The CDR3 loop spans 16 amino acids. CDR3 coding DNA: TGTGCCAGCAGTGAGACTAGCGGGGGAGGTCAAGAGACCCAGTACTTC. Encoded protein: CASSETSGGGQETQYF.

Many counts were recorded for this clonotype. The CDR3: CASSRNRVNEAFF. CDR3 DNA: TGTGCCAGCAGTCGAAACCGGGTGAATGAAGCTTTCTTT. The chain combines TRBV7-8 with TRBJ1-1; the D is unclear. The CDR3 totals 13 residues. The germline V gene has CDR1 SGHVS and CDR2 FQNEAQ. The ends were cut back, 6 bases at V and 7 bases at J, with 15 bases in the middle.

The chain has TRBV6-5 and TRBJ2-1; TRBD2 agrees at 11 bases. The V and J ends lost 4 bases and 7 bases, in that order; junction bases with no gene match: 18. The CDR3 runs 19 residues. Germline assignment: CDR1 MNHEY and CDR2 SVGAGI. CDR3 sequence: CASSSPLNLAGGPVNEQFF. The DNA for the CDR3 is TGTGCCAGCAGTTCTCCATTGAACTTAGCGGGAGGGCCGGTTAATGAGCAGTTCTTC.

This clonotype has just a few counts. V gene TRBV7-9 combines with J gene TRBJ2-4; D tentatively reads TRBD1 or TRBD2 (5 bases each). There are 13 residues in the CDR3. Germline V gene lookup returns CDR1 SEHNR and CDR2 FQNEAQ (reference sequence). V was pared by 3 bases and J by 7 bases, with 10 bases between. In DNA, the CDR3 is TGTGCCAGCAGCTTGGGACCTTGGAACATTCAGTACTTC. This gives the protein CASSLGPWNIQYF.